This TCR beta chain came from a study of T cell changes during pregnancy in multiple sclerosis. Sequencing used immunoSEQ multiplex PCR; TCRdb keeps in-frame clones, though not all of them. The data contain tens of thousands of clones, about 89% of them singletons. Per the germline V gene, CDR1 is SNHLY and CDR2 is FYNNEI. After removal of 5 bases from V and 6 bases from J, the junction contained 5 bases not matched to a gene. This CDR3 comprises 13 residues. The starting material was CD8+ T cells from peripheral blood mononuclear cells, obtained after pregnancy. The genes are TRBV2 and TRBJ1-1; 8 nucleotides line up with TRBD1. This sequence was found in a female donor with multiple sclerosis, enrolled in a pregnancy study. The CDR3 region is CASSSQGDAEAFF. Written as DNA, the CDR3 is TGTGCCAGCAGTTCACAGGGGGACGCTGAAGCTTTCTTT.